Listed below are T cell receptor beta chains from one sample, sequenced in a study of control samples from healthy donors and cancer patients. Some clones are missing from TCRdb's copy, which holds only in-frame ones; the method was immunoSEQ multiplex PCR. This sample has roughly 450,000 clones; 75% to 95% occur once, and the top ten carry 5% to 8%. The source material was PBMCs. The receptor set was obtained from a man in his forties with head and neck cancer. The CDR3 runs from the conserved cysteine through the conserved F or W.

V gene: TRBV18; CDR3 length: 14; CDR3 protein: CASSPNSLNYGYTF
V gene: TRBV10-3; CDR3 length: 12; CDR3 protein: CATWGTAYEQYF
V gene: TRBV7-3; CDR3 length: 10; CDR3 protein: CASKDYEQYF
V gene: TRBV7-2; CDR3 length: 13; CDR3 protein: CASSLAITGKAFF
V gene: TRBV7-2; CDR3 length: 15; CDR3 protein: CASNPQGSSYNEQFF
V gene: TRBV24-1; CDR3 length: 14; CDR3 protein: CATSHGPNTGELFF
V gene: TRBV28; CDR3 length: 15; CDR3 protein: CASRSTGFPYNEQFF
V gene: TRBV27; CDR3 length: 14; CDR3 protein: CASSQHGRDYGYTF
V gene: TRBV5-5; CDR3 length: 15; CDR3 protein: CASRTTIRGYNEQFF
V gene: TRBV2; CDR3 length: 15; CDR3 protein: CASSDRGSHTDTQYF
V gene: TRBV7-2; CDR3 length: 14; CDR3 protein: CASSLVVSRDEQFF
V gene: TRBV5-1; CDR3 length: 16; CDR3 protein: CASSLAVTREGDTQYF
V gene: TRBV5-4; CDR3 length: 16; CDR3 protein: CASSPWLAGDPDTQYF
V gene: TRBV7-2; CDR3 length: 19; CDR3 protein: CASSLMGTRPFGNQETQYF
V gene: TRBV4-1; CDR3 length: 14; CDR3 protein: CASSPIGRSPEAFF
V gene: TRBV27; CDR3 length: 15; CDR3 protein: CASSFLDRSQETQYF
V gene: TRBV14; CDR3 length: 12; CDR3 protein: CASSEKLWGYTF
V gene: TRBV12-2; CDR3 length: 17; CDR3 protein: CASRLLGGSHVGRGAVF
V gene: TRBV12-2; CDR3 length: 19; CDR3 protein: CASRKLEDPSGSSYNEQFF
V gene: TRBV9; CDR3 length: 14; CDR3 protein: CASSVGQGPEPQHF
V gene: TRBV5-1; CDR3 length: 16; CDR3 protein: CASSPRTGLSTDTQYF
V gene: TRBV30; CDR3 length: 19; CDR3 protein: CAWSVLAAEFGQENTEAFF
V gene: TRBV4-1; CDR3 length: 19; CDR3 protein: CASSQAPGAGQPYSYEQYF
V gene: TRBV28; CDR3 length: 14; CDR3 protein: CASTLTGGGYTIYF
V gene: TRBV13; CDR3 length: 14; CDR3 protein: CASSHGTASYEQYF
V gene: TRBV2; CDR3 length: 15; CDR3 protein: CASSEGGVHTGELFF
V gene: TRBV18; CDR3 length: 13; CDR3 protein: CASSPHRDQPQHF
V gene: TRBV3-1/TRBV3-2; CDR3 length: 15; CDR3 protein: CASSQTGGSTDTQYF
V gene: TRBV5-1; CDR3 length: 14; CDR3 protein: CASSLASGNTEAFF
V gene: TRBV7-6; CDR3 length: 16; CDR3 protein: CASSPAEATGNSPLHF
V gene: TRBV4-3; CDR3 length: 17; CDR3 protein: CASSQDRFQGNTGELFF
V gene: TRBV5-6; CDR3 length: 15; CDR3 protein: CASSLATSPTGELFF
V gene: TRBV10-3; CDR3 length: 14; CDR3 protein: CASGTGGGTGELFF
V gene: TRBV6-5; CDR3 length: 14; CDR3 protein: CASLGSLNTGELFF
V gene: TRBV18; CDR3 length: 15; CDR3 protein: CASSPGPGTTDTQYF
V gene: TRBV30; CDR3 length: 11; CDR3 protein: CAWSSGTGYTF
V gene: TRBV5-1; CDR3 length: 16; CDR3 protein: CATRGTSGTNTGELFF
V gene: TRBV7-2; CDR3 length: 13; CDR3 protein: CASSLVPHYEQYF
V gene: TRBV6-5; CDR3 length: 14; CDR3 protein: CASRQAGSQETQYF
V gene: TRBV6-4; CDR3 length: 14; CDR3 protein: CASSLGQEGDTQYF
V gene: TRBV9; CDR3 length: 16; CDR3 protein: CASSVGIAGGQETQYF
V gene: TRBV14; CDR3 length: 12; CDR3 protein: CASSTNTYGYTF
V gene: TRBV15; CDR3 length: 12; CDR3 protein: CATSRELYGYTF
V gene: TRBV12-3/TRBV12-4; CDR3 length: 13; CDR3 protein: CASSQTGTGEQYF
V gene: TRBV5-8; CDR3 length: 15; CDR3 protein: CASSWRGSTYNEQFF
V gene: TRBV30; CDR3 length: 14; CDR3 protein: CAWSRVANTGELFF
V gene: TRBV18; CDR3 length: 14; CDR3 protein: CASSPPGRTYEQYF
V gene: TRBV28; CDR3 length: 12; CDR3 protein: CASSINTGELFF
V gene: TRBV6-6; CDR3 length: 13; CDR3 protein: CASRRGESETQYF
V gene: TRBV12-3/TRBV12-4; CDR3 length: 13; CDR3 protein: CASSSQGWGEQYF
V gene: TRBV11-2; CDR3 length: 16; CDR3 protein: CASSLVGGGVNQPQHF
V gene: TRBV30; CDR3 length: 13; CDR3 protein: CAWGTGWFTEAFF
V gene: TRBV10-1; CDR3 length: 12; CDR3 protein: CARIQLNQPQHF
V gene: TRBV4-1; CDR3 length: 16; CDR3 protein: CASSVQGAVSNQPQHF